This T cell receptor (beta chain) was obtained from a study of blood T cells in healthy people across ages. Findings and caveats of the study: For the donors, CMV status was unknown and possibly confounded expanded clonotype changes.

Next came a second PCR, run for about 6 to 12 cycles, which used a sample-barcoded 5' primer along with a J-beta primer mix. TCRdb reprocessed the 5' RACE reads via MiXCR and lists one record per CDR3 protein. The sample gives approximately 960,000 distinct CDR3 sequences, roughly 28% of which show up once; roughly a tenth is in the top ten. This clonotype was detected ten times or more. Its antigen is currently unknown. V gave up 5 bases and J gave up 2 bases; unmatched junction bases: 4. Germline CDR1 MNHNY, CDR2 SVGAGI (reference sequence). This CDR3 spans 16 amino acids. These data were also filed under a second study, of T cells of mothers and their children. That study adds: Over 9.5 million TCR beta CDR3 reads were obtained from each mother, and approximately 3 million from each child.

Sequencing was performed on blood. The chain couples TRBV6-6 to TRBJ2-7; 15 bases fit TRBD2. This clonotype was sampled from a woman aged 40 to 50 in good health. CDR3 nucleotide sequence: TGTGCCAGCAGTGGGACTAGCGGGGGGCTCACCTACGAGCAGTACTTC. The encoded protein is CASSGTSGGLTYEQYF.